This TCR beta chain was captured in a study of technical replicates of blood from four donors. This table comes from immunoSEQ multiplex PCR, and its TCRdb copy is limited to in-frame clones, with some not included. The sample consists of under 95,000 clones, roughly 94% of them appearing once. The V end was cut by 5 bases, the J end by 0 bases, with 15 bases between. CDR3 length: 16 amino acids. Per germline, CDR1 MDHEN and CDR2 SYDVKM. The chain carries TRBV28 and TRBJ2-3; maybe TRBD1 (5 bases). The clonotype originates from a human donor in good health. Sequenced material: T cells isolated from PBMCs. CDR3 sequence: CASSRKGWVSTDTQYF. CDR3 nucleotide sequence: TGTGCCAGCAGTCGAAAGGGGTGGGTTAGCACAGATACGCAGTATTTT.